Below are 2 T cell receptor beta chains sequenced from a single sample in a study of cytomegalovirus exposure and HLA in healthy donors. The data were produced by immunoSEQ multiplex PCR, yet TCRdb's version contains in-frame clones alone and is incomplete. In the table there are around 180,000 clones, around 86% of which are singletons. Sequencing was carried out using PBMCs. These receptors were collected from a woman aged 18-30 years in good health and CMV-seronegative.

The chain is built from TRBV5-1 and TRBJ2-2; D is ambiguous. Trimming took off 0 bases at V and 6 bases at J, with 12 bases between the two ends. Germline CDR1 reads SGHRS; CDR2 reads YFSETQ. The CDR3 is made up of 15 amino acids. CDR3 residues: CASSLGLEFAGELFF. The DNA for the CDR3 is TGCGCCAGCAGCTTGGGTTTAGAGTTCGCCGGGGAGCTGTTTTTT.

The genes are TRBV6-1 and TRBJ1-2, with D perhaps matching TRBD1 (6 bases). Germline assignment: CDR1 MNHNS and CDR2 SASEGT. V dropped 2 bases and J dropped 4 bases, with 11 bases sitting between them. This CDR3 contains 14 residues. DNA of the CDR3: TGTGCCAGCAGTGAATGGGGGGGGGCCTATGGCTACACCTTC. As protein: CASSEWGGAYGYTF.